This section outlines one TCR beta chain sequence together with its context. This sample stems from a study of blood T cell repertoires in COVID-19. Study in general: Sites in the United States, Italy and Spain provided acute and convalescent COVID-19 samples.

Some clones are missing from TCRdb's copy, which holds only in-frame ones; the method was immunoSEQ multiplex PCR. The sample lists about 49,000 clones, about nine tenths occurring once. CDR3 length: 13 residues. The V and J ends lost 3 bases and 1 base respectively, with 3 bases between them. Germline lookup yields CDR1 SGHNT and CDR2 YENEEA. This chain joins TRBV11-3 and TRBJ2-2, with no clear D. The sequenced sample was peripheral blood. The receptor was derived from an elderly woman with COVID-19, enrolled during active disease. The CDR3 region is CASSFGNTGELFF. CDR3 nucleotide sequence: TGTGCCAGCAGCTTCGGGAACACCGGGGAGCTGTTTTTT.